The TCR beta chain described here comes from a study of cytomegalovirus exposure and HLA in healthy donors. Findings and caveats of the study: For most TCR beta V segments, an earlier analysis put the productive rate at about 87% or about 30% of the time. Rarity characterized most TCR sequences, yet some public TCRs appeared in many donors. A highly shared variant cluster was judged a likely technical artifact.

Donors had nominal health at sampling but likely had unrecorded immune exposures. This clone was seen a few times. What it binds is unknown. It was with 60 Vbeta and 13 Jbeta primers that the PCR ran. TCRdb's copy holds only in-frame clones and misses some; the assay was immunoSEQ multiplex PCR. This sample has about 85,000 clones, with about 70% found just once. Germline lookup yields CDR1 LNHDA and CDR2 SQIVND (reference sequence). This CDR3 is built from 14 residues. V was trimmed by 0 bases and J by 2 bases, leaving 7 bases between them. The source is a man younger than 45 in good health and CMV-seronegative. What was sequenced was PBMCs. V gene TRBV19 combines with J gene TRBJ1-2; no definite D call. CDR3 loop: CASSIDPGNYGYTF. The CDR3 DNA sequence: TGTGCCAGTAGTATAGACCCGGGGAACTATGGCTACACCTTC. The full variable domain, rest sourced from reference TRBV19 and TRBJ1-2, is DGGITQSPKYLFRKEGQNVTLSCEQNLNHDAMYWYRQDPGQGLRLIYYSQIVNDFQKGDIAEGYSVSREKKESFPLTVTSAQKNPTAFYLCASSIDPGNYGYTFGSGTRLTVV.